Listed below are T cell receptor beta chains from one sample, sequenced in a study of shared clonotypes between healthy human individuals. The repertoire was sequenced with immunoSEQ multiplex PCR; TCRdb's copy has only in-frame clones and lacks some. The table includes over a million clones, 95% to 97% detected once. The specimen was naive CD4+ T cells sorted from blood. These receptors were taken from a man under 40 in good health. The CDR3 runs from the conserved cysteine through the conserved F or W. D genes are given only for firm matches. The size entry is marked missing in some rows and otherwise reads once, few, many or a size class.

v_gene,j_gene,d_gene,abundance,CDR3nt,CDR3aa
TRBV7-9,TRBJ2-3,TRBD2,.,TGTGCCAGCAGCTCCGGCGGGGGTAGCGGGAGCACAGATACGCAGTATTTT,CASSSGGGSGSTDTQYF
TRBV29-1,TRBJ2-1,.,.,TGCAGCGTTGGACTCAGCTCCTACAATGAGCAGTTCTTC,CSVGLSSYNEQFF
TRBV5-1,TRBJ2-7,.,.,TGCGCCAGCAGCCGGACCCCGACGGAAAAAGGCTACGAGCAGTACTTC,CASSRTPTEKGYEQYF
TRBV7-6,TRBJ2-7,.,once,TGTGCCAGCAGCTCATATGACGGGGCCCTTTACGAGCAGTACTTC,CASSSYDGALYEQYF
TRBV6-4,TRBJ2-1,TRBD2,.,TGTGCCAGCAGTGGGACTAGCGGGGCCTACAATGAGCAGTTCTTC,CASSGTSGAYNEQFF
TRBV9,TRBJ2-5,.,once,TGTGCCAGCAGCCCTGGGGGGTGGTCAGGGCCAGGCGAGACCCAGTACTTC,CASSPGGWSGPGETQYF
TRBV5-1,TRBJ2-3,TRBD2,.,TGCGCCAGCAGCTCGGGACTAGCGTTACCTGGAGATACGCAGTATTTT,CASSSGLALPGDTQYF
TRBV28,TRBJ1-2,TRBD1,once,TGTGCCAGCAGTTTAGGACAGGGGAGCTATGGCTACACCTTC,CASSLGQGSYGYTF
TRBV9,TRBJ1-3,.,.,TGTGCCAGCAGCGTAGGCCAGGTATCCGGAAACACCATATATTTT,CASSVGQVSGNTIYF
TRBV28,TRBJ2-7,.,.,TGTGCCAGCAGTTTATGGGACTACGGGCAGTACTTC,CASSLWDYGQYF
TRBV5-1,TRBJ1-3,TRBD1,.,TGCGCCAGCAGCTTCGCAATCCCCGGGACAGGTACTGGAAACACCATATATTTT,CASSFAIPGTGTGNTIYF
TRBV27,TRBJ1-5,.,.,TGTGCCAGCAAGCGGGCGGAACTGGGACAGCCCCAGCATTTT,CASKRAELGQPQHF
TRBV5-4,TRBJ2-5,TRBD1,.,TGTGCCAGCAGCCGACCTGCGTGGGACAGGGGGCGAGAGACCCAGTACTTC,CASSRPAWDRGRETQYF
TRBV5-1,TRBJ2-5,TRBD1,.,TGCGCCAGCAGCCTCCGACAGGGGAGAGAGACCCAGTACTTC,CASSLRQGRETQYF
TRBV7-7,TRBJ2-5,.,.,TGTGCTAGCAGCTTAGACAGCCACCAAGAGACCCAGTACTTC,CASSLDSHQETQYF
TRBV7-9,TRBJ1-2,.,.,TGTGCCAGCAGCTTAGGGAACCTCCTGGGTTACTATGGCTACACCTTC,CASSLGNLLGYYGYTF
TRBV6-1,TRBJ2-2,.,.,TGTGCCAGCAGTATGTCGGGATTGGACACCGGGGAGCTGTTTTTT,CASSMSGLDTGELFF
TRBV10-3,TRBJ2-7,.,.,TGTGCCATCAGTGTATCGCGGGACAACACCTACGAGCAGTACTTC,CAISVSRDNTYEQYF
TRBV2,TRBJ2-1,.,.,TGTGCCAGCAGGTTAAACGGGGATGAGCAGTTCTTC,CASRLNGDEQFF
TRBV7-3,TRBJ2-2,TRBD1,.,TGTGCCAGCAGAATCCCCGGGACAGGAGCGAACACCGGGGAGCTGTTTTTT,CASRIPGTGANTGELFF
TRBV5-1,TRBJ2-7,.,.,TGCGCCAGCAGCTTGGGACTGAGCCCCTACGAGCAGTACTTC,CASSLGLSPYEQYF
TRBV2,TRBJ2-7,TRBD1,.,TGTGCCAGCAGGGAACAGGGGCCGACGAACGAGCAGTACTTC,CASREQGPTNEQYF
TRBV29-1,TRBJ2-6,.,.,TGCAGCGTTGGAGATGAACCTGGGGCCAACGTCCTGACTTTC,CSVGDEPGANVLTF
TRBV14,TRBJ2-5,TRBD2,.,TGTGCCAGCAGCCAAGCCAGCGGGAGATTTGAGACCCAGTACTTC,CASSQASGRFETQYF